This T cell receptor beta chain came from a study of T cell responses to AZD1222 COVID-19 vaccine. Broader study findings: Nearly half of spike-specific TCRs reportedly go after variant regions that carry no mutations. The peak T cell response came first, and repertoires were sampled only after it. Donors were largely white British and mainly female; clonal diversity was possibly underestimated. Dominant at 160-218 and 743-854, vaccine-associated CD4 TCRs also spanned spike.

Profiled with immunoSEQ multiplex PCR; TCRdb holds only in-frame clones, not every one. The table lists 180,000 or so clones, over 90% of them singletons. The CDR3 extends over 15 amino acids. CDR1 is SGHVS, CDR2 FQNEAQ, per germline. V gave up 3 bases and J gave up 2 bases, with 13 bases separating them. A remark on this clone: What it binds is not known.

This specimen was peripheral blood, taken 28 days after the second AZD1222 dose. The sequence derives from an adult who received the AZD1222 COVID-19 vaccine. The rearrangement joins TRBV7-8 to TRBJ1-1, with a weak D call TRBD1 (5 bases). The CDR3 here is CASSLQGIPNTEAFF. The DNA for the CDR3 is TGTGCCAGCAGCTTGCAGGGAATCCCTAACACTGAAGCTTTCTTT. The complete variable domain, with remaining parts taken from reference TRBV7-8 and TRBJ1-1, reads GAGVSQSPRYKVAKRGQDVALRCDPISGHVSLFWYQQALGQGPEFLTYFQNEAQLDKSGLPSDRFFAERPEGSVSTLKIQRTQQEDSAVYLCASSLQGIPNTEAFFGQGTRLTVV.